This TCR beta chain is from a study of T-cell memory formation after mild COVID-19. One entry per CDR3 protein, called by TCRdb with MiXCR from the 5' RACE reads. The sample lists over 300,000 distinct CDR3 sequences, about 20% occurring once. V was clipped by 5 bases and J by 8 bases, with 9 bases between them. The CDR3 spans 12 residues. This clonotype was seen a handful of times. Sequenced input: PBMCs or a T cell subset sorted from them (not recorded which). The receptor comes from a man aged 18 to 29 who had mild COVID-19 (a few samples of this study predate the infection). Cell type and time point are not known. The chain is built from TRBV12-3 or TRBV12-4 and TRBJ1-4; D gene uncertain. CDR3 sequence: CASSRGREKLFF. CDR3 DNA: TGTGCCAGCAGTCGGGGTCGGGAAAAACTGTTTTTT.